What follows are 19 T cell receptor beta chains derived from one specimen sequenced in a study of blood T cells in healthy people across ages. The authors ran a second PCR of roughly 6 to 12 cycles using a sample-barcoded 5' primer and a J-beta primer mix. From the 5' RACE reads, TCRdb called clonotypes with MiXCR, one entry per CDR3 protein. The table records roughly 1.9 million distinct CDR3 sequences, roughly two fifths of them present only once. Sequences were obtained from blood. All receptors derive from a human donor in good health.

The chain joins TRBV29-1 to TRBJ2-3; tentative D call: TRBD2 (6 bases). The CDR3 is 11 residues long. Germline V CDR1 and CDR2: SQVTM, ANQGSEA. V gave up 6 bases and J gave up 6 bases, with 10 bases separating them. The CDR3 is CSVGDSDTQYF. The CDR3, as DNA: TGCAGCGTAGGGGACTCCGATACGCAGTATTTT.

This sequence joins TRBV6-5 and TRBJ1-1, with D possibly being TRBD1 (6 bases). The CDR3 has 13 residues. CDR1 and CDR2 from the germline V gene are MNHEY and SVGAGI. Trimming removed 5 bases at V and 4 bases at J, with 11 bases between. The CDR3 spells CASSPGAVTEAFF. The CDR3 nucleotides are TGTGCCAGCAGTCCAGGGGCCGTCACTGAAGCTTTCTTT.

The V call is TRBV7-8, the J call TRBJ2-7; 10 bases map to TRBD2. From germline, CDR1 is SGHVS and CDR2 FQNEAQ. V lost 3 bases and J lost 3; bases outside the gene matches: 5. This CDR3 comprises 15 residues. The DNA of the CDR3 is TGTGCCAGCAGCTTCCAACTAGCGGGGAACTACGAGCAGTACTTC. Encoded protein: CASSFQLAGNYEQYF.

The V call is TRBV5-1, the J call TRBJ2-5, with D uncertain. Per the germline V gene, CDR1 is SGHRS and CDR2 is YFSETQ. The CDR3 length is 15 residues. Deletions cut 1 base from V and 3 bases from J, with 13 bases between. CDR3 sequence: CASSLSPWAEETQYF. In nucleotides, the CDR3 is TGCGCCAGCAGCTTGTCACCCTGGGCCGAAGAGACCCAGTACTTC.

This clonotype was found many times. V usage is TRBV7-2 and J usage is TRBJ2-5; D not resolved. Per the germline V gene, CDR1 is SGHTA and CDR2 is FQGNSA. The CDR3 consists of 12 residues. The V end lost 2 bases, the J end lost 5 bases, and 6 bases lay between the germline ends. In nucleotides, the CDR3 is TGTGCCAGCAGCTTAAGGTGGGAGACCCAGTACTTC. Its protein product is CASSLRWETQYF.

This chain joins TRBV6-5 and TRBJ1-2; the D gene is possibly TRBD1 (6 bases). This CDR3 is built from 14 residues. Trimming took 5 bases from V and 4 from J, leaving 14 bases between them. Per the germline V gene, CDR1 is MNHEY and CDR2 is SVGAGI. The CDR3 reads CASSRATGRYGYTF. Here the CDR3 DNA reads TGTGCCAGCAGTAGAGCGACAGGACGCTATGGCTACACCTTC.

The chain combines TRBV28 with TRBJ2-1; TRBD1 matches 7 bases. The V gene's germline CDR1 is MDHEN and CDR2 SYDVKM. This CDR3 contains 15 residues. V shed 7 bases, J shed 13 bases, and the junction held 19 bases outside the gene matches. The CDR3 nucleotides are TGTGCCAGCAACCCGTCCGGGACAGAAAAAGAGACCCAGTTCTTC. Translating it yields CASNPSGTEKETQFF.

Only a few counts were recorded for this clonotype. The chain joins TRBV12-3 or TRBV12-4 to TRBJ1-6; possibly TRBD1 for D (5 bases). The CDR3 length is 13 residues. CDR3 DNA: TGTGCTAGTTCCCTCAGGGTGAATTCACCCCTCCACTTT. Translating it yields CASSLRVNSPLHF.

The chain uses TRBV5-1 and TRBJ2-7, with 7 nucleotides matching TRBD1. The ends lost 2 bases at V and 6 bases at J; junction bases unmatched: 2. This CDR3 is built from 12 residues. Germline lookup yields CDR1 SGHRS and CDR2 YFSETQ. CDR3 nucleotide sequence: TGCGCCAGCAGCTTCGACAGGGTCGAGCAGTACTTC. It is translated as CASSFDRVEQYF.

The CDR3 DNA follows: TGCGCCAGCAGCCCACGCCCCGGGGCTAACTATGGCTACACCTTC. Protein sequence: CASSPRPGANYGYTF. The genes are TRBV4-1 and TRBJ1-2; D remains ambiguous. V was clipped by 4 bases and J by 0 bases, with 12 bases between them. The germline CDR1 and CDR2 sequences are MGHRA and YSYEKL. CDR3 length: 15 residues.

This chain uses TRBV21-1 with TRBJ2-5. TRBV21-1 is recorded as a pseudogene. The CDR3 is 13 amino acids. Here the CDR3 DNA reads TGTGCCAGCAGCAAAGGGGGTACGCAGACCCAGTACTTC. Translation: CASSKGGTQTQYF.

The rearrangement uses TRBV9 and TRBJ2-5; D may be TRBD2 (5 bases). CDR1 is SGDLS, CDR2 YYNGEE, per germline. This CDR3 is built from 15 residues. V shed 3 bases and J shed 8 bases, with 20 bases lying between them. CDR3 loop: CASSAVAELSGTQYF. DNA for the CDR3: TGTGCCAGCAGCGCGGTTGCGGAGTTAAGCGGAACCCAGTACTTC.

This clonotype was seen a handful of times. V and J are TRBV10-3 and TRBJ1-2; D not resolved. V lost 7 bases to trimming and J lost 4 bases, with 13 bases between them. The CDR3 has 13 residues. Germline assignment: CDR1 ENHRY and CDR2 SYGVKD. Written as DNA, the CDR3 is TGTGCCATCACAAGTGATATAATCTATGGCTACACCTTC. Translating gives CAITSDIIYGYTF.

In its sample, this clonotype was seen a few times. The J gene is TRBJ2-1, the V gene TRBV10-3; D is unclear. Per the germline V gene, CDR1 is ENHRY and CDR2 is SYGVKD. V shed 0 bases and J shed 3 bases, with 6 bases lying between them. CDR3 length equals 14 residues. In DNA, the CDR3 is TGTGCCATCAGTGAGTCGGGGATCTACAATGAGCAGTTCTTC. Protein sequence: CAISESGIYNEQFF.

The chain combines TRBV5-1 with TRBJ2-7; tentative D call: TRBD1 (5 bases). V was shortened by 0 bases and J by 3 bases, with 16 bases between the two germline ends. Looked up from germline, CDR1 is SGHRS and CDR2 is YFSETQ. This CDR3 is 16 amino acids long. The CDR3 DNA follows: TGCGCCAGCAGCTTGGAGGGGTTAGGGCAGGGCTACGAGCAGTACTTC. This codes for CASSLEGLGQGYEQYF. Looking up the rest from reference TRBV5-1 and TRBJ2-7 gives the full variable domain: KAGVTQTPRYLIKTRGQQVTLSCSPISGHRSVSWYQQTPGQGLQFLFEYFSETQRNKGNFPGRFSGRQFSNSRSEMNVSTLELGDSALYLCASSLEGLGQGYEQYFGPGTRLTVT.

The V and J genes are TRBV4-1 and TRBJ2-1; 7 positions match TRBD2. The V gene's germline CDR1 is MGHRA and CDR2 YSYEKL. V shed 3 bases and J 3 bases; nucleotides not matched to a gene: 8. This CDR3 region has 16 residues. CDR3 sequence reads: CASSQASGVFYNEQFF. As DNA, the CDR3 is TGCGCCAGCAGCCAGGCAAGCGGGGTTTTCTACAATGAGCAGTTCTTC.

This clonotype was seen more than once but under ten times. The V call is TRBV11-2, the J call TRBJ1-4, with D hard to call. In germline, CDR1 is SGHAT, CDR2 FQNNGV. The CDR3 extends over 16 amino acids. Trimming stripped 2 bases from V and 4 bases from J, with 14 bases between. CDR3 residues: CASSLLLGPFNEKLFF. The CDR3 DNA reads TGTGCCAGCAGCTTATTATTAGGGCCGTTTAATGAAAAACTGTTTTTT.

There are a few counts of this clonotype. The V gene is TRBV3-1, the J gene TRBJ2-5, with D unclear. There are 13 residues in the CDR3. Trimming removed 3 bases from V and 5 bases from J, with 10 bases in between. Germline values: CDR1 LGHDT, CDR2 YNNKEL (reference sequence). CDR3 sequence (DNA): TGTGCCAGCAGCCACTACAACGAGGAGACCCAGTACTTC. Amino acids: CASSHYNEETQYF.

The sample holds one count of this clonotype. The V call is TRBV5-1, the J call TRBJ2-3, with D tentatively TRBD1 or TRBD2 (5 bases each). Per the germline V gene, CDR1 is SGHRS and CDR2 is YFSETQ. The CDR3 is 20 residues long. V lost 2 bases to trimming and J lost 0 bases, with 25 bases between them. CDR3 loop: CASSFFYREGIGQSTDTQYF. For the CDR3, the DNA is TGCGCCAGCAGCTTCTTTTATAGAGAGGGGATCGGCCAAAGCACAGATACGCAGTATTTT. The complete variable domain, with remaining parts taken from reference TRBV5-1 and TRBJ2-3, reads KAGVTQTPRYLIKTRGQQVTLSCSPISGHRSVSWYQQTPGQGLQFLFEYFSETQRNKGNFPGRFSGRQFSNSRSEMNVSTLELGDSALYLCASSFFYREGIGQSTDTQYFGPGTRLTVL.